This T cell receptor beta chain was recorded in a study of blood T cells in healthy people across ages. With a J-beta primer mix and a sample-barcoded 5' primer, a second PCR ran roughly 6 to 11 cycles. MiXCR, run by TCRdb on the 5' RACE reads, gives a single entry per CDR3 protein. This sample carries 780,000 or so distinct CDR3 sequences, 53% of them seen once, and the ten largest clones take 41%. In regard to this clonotype: Antigen: not known.

The CDR3 extends over 17 amino acids. Germline trimming cut 5 bases from V and 3 bases from J; bases unmatched to any gene: 10. In germline, CDR1 is MNHEY, CDR2 SMNVEV (reference sequence). General observations from the study: Significant beta diversity loss was already apparent by age approximately 40, declining roughly linearly.

The origin of this receptor is a man older than 75 in good health. Specimen: blood. The chain combines TRBV27 with TRBJ2-1, with 10 positions matching TRBD2. This CDR3 reads CASSPRGVAGGYNEQFF. CDR3 bases: TGTGCCAGCAGTCCGCGGGGGGTAGCGGGAGGCTACAATGAGCAGTTCTTC.